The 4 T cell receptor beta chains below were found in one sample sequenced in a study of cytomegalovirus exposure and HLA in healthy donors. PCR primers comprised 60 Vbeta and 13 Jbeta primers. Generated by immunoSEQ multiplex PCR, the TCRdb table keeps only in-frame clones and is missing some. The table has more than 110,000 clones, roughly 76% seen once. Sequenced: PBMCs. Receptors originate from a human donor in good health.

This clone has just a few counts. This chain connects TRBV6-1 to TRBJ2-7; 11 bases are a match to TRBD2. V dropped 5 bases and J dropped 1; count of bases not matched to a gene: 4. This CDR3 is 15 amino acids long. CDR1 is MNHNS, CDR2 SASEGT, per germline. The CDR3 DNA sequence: TGTGCCAGCAGTCTGGGACTAGCGGTATCCTACGAGCAGTACTTC. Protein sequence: CASSLGLAVSYEQYF.

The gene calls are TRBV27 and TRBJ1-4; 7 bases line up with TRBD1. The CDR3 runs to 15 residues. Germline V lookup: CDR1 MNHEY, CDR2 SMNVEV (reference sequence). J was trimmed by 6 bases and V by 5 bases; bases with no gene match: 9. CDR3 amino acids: CASSLTGTAYEKLFF. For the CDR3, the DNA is TGTGCCAGCAGTCTTACCGGGACAGCTTATGAAAAACTGTTTTTT.

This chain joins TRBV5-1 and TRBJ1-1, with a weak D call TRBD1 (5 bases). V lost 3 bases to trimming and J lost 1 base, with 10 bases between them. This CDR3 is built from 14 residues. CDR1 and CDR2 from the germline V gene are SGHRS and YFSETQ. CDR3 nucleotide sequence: TGCGCCAGCAGCTACAGTACAGGGAACACTGAAGCTTTCTTT. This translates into CASSYSTGNTEAFF.

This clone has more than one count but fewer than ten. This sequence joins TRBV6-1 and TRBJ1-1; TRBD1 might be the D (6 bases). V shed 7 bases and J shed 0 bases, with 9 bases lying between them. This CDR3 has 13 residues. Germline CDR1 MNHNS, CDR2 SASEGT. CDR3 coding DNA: TGTGCCAGCATAGGACAGCTGAACACTGAAGCTTTCTTT. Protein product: CASIGQLNTEAFF.